Below are 14 T cell receptor beta chains sequenced from a single sample in a study of cytomegalovirus exposure and HLA in healthy donors. A multiplex PCR was run with 60 Vbeta primers and 13 Jbeta primers. Data came from immunoSEQ multiplex PCR; TCRdb stores just in-frame clones and leaves some out. The sample includes about 160,000 clones, about three quarters of them seen just once. The sample consisted of PBMCs. The origin of the receptors is a female donor in good health and CMV-seronegative.

The V and J genes are TRBV7-3 and TRBJ2-5, with D possibly TRBD2 on 6 matching bases. The CDR3 sequence is 13 residues long. CDR1 SGHTA and CDR2 FQGTGA come from the germline V gene. The V gene lost 4 bases and the J gene lost 7 bases, with 13 bases spanning the gap. CDR3 DNA sequence: TGTGCCAGCAGCTCGGACCGGCGGGGGACCCAGTACTTC. Protein sequence: CASSSDRRGTQYF.

This clone was recorded only once. V is TRBV2 and J is TRBJ1-2, with TRBD1 as a possible D gene (5 bases). V lost 4 bases and J lost 4, with 10 bases in between. Germline V gene sequence: CDR1 SNHLY, CDR2 FYNNEI. This CDR3 spans 13 amino acids. CDR3 protein: CASSGGGSYGYTF. The CDR3, as DNA: TGTGCCAGCAGTGGGGGGGGGTCCTATGGCTACACCTTC. Full variable domain (missing parts from reference TRBV2 and TRBJ1-2): EPEVTQTPSHQVTQMGQEVILRCVPISNHLYFYWYRQILGQKVEFLVSFYNNEISEKSEIFDDQFSVERPDGSNFTLKIRSTKLEDSAMYFCASSGGGSYGYTFGSGTRLTVV.

The chain recombines TRBV7-2 with TRBJ2-1; 9 positions match TRBD2. Germline trimming cut 3 bases from V and 5 bases from J; bases unmatched to any gene: 8. This CDR3 is built from 16 residues. Germline V lookup: CDR1 SGHTA, CDR2 FQGNSA. The CDR3 spells CASSLVGTSLNNEQFF. The DNA for the CDR3 is TGTGCCAGCAGCTTGGTGGGGACTAGCCTCAACAATGAGCAGTTCTTC. The full variable domain, its missing parts supplied by reference TRBV7-2 and TRBJ2-1, is GAGVSQSPSNKVTEKGKDVELRCDPISGHTALYWYRQSLGQGLEFLIYFQGNSAPDKSGLPSDRFSAERTGGSVSTLTIQRTQQEDSAVYLCASSLVGTSLNNEQFFGPGTRLTVL.

The chain couples TRBV11-2 to TRBJ2-5; TRBD2 matches at 7 bases. The CDR3 has 16 amino acids. Unmatched junction bases numbered 9, after V lost 3 bases and J lost 2 bases. Germline lookup yields CDR1 SGHAT and CDR2 FQNNGV. This CDR3 is CASSLGLSGLQETQYF. The CDR3 DNA follows: TGTGCCAGCAGCTTGGGCCTTAGCGGGCTGCAAGAGACCCAGTACTTC.

V gene TRBV6-6 combines with J gene TRBJ1-5, with D perhaps matching TRBD1 (6 bases). CDR1 and CDR2 from the germline V gene are MNHNY and SVGAGI (reference sequence). There are 14 residues in the CDR3. The germline V and J ends were trimmed by 2 bases and 3 bases, with 8 bases remaining between them. The CDR3 nucleotides read TGTGCCAGCAGTTACGGACAGTACAATCAGCCCCAGCATTTT. It codes for CASSYGQYNQPQHF.

The chain's CDR3 is CASSQGTGNQPQHF. The CDR3 DNA is TGCGCCAGCAGCCAAGGGACAGGGAATCAGCCCCAGCATTTT. The chain has TRBV5-1 and TRBJ1-5; 9 bases match TRBD1. This CDR3 contains 14 residues. Germline-derived CDR1 and CDR2 are SGHRS and YFSETQ. J lost 4 bases, V lost 4 bases, and 3 bases had no gene match.

The CDR3 loop is CAWREKAGTRQYF. CDR3 DNA sequence: TGTGCCTGGAGAGAGAAAGCGGGAACAAGGCAGTACTTC. The chain is built from TRBV30 and TRBJ2-7, with 7 positions matching TRBD2. The CDR3 loop spans 13 amino acids. The V gene end was trimmed by 3 bases and the J gene end by 9 bases; junction bases not matched to a gene: 11. The germline V gene encodes CDR1 GTSNPN and CDR2 SVGIG (reference sequence).

The chain uses TRBV30 and TRBJ1-3; D remains unclear. The V end lost 1 base, the J end lost 0 bases, and 25 bases lay between the germline ends. CDR1 is GTSNPN and CDR2 is SVGIG in the germline V gene (reference sequence). This CDR3 region has 20 residues. The CDR3 loop is CAWSALRVTLFPDSGNTIYF. Here the CDR3 DNA reads TGTGCCTGGAGTGCACTCCGGGTTACCCTTTTCCCGGACTCTGGAAACACCATATATTTT.

V and J are TRBV29-1 and TRBJ1-2; a possible D gene is TRBD1 (5 bases). With 7 bases removed from V and 6 bases from J, the gap between germline ends came to 12 bases. The CDR3 contains 11 residues. Per the germline V gene, CDR1 is SQVTM and CDR2 is ANQGSEA. CDR3 nucleotide sequence: TGCAGCGCTACTCAGGGTGATGGCTACACCTTC. This sequence encodes CSATQGDGYTF.

This clone appeared a few times. CDR3 sequence: CASRRTSGSSYEQYF. In DNA form, the CDR3 reads TGCGCCAGCAGACGGACTAGCGGCAGCTCCTACGAGCAGTACTTC. The V gene is TRBV10-2, the J gene TRBJ2-7; 10 bases align to TRBD2. V trimming: 6 bases; J trimming: 0 bases; junction bases outside the gene matches: 5. The CDR3 is 15 residues long. The germline gives CDR1 WSHSY, CDR2 SAAADI.

For the CDR3, the DNA is TGTGCCATCTCACGGGACAGGAGCTACACCTTC. Amino acids: CAISRDRSYTF. This chain connects TRBV10-3 to TRBJ1-2; 8 nucleotides line up with TRBD1. V lost 8 bases and J lost 9; bases outside the gene matches: 5. This CDR3 has 11 residues. Germline assignment: CDR1 ENHRY and CDR2 SYGVKD.

This clone was observed a few times. The rearrangement joins TRBV11-2 to TRBJ2-2; TRBD2 aligns across 8 bases. This CDR3 comprises 17 residues. CDR1 is SGHAT, CDR2 FQNNGV, per germline. Trimming took 4 bases from V and 2 from J; bases not matched to a gene: 9. The CDR3 bases are TGTGCCAGCAGCTCGGGGGGGGCAGTCCTTAACACCGGGGAGCTGTTTTTT. It specifies CASSSGGAVLNTGELFF.

This clone has more than one count but fewer than ten. The chain is built from TRBV5-4 and TRBJ2-1; TRBD2 aligns across 8 bases. Germline loops: CDR1 SGHNT, CDR2 YYREEE (reference sequence). The CDR3 has 15 amino acids. V was clipped by 4 bases and J by 0 bases; unmatched bases: 3. CDR3 region: CASSVSGSSYNEQFF. The CDR3, as DNA: TGTGCCAGCAGCGTAAGCGGGAGCTCCTACAATGAGCAGTTCTTC.

The chain is built from TRBV30 and TRBJ1-1; 7 bases align to TRBD1. The germline V gene encodes CDR1 GTSNPN and CDR2 SVGIG (reference sequence). This CDR3 has 16 amino acids. The V segment lost 1 base and the J segment 5 bases; nucleotides outside the gene matches: 13. The CDR3 here is CAWSAGTVGRKTEAFF. CDR3 bases: TGTGCCTGGAGTGCAGGGACAGTTGGTAGGAAAACTGAAGCTTTCTTT.